Following are 12 T cell receptor beta chains from one sample sequenced in a study of spatial heterogeneity in lung cancer. Described time point: sample taken at primary tumor resection. Their antigen targets remain unknown. TCRdb re-analysed the 5' RACE reads in MiXCR, keeping a single row per CDR3 protein. The sample lists about 4,800 distinct CDR3 sequences, approximately 8.7% occurring once. Study-level findings and limits: Expanded alpha and beta TCR counts within tumors tracked tumor mutation counts.

The specimen was lung tumor tissue, collected at surgery. Source of these receptors: a male donor with early-stage non-small cell lung cancer.

In this sample, this clonotype is large. The chain uses TRBV7-9 and TRBJ2-7; D is ambiguous. This CDR3 region has 12 residues. CDR1 and CDR2 (germline): SEHNR, FQNEAQ (reference sequence). V dropped 8 bases and J dropped 0 bases, with 8 bases sitting between them. CDR3 sequence: CASSTDSYEQYF. The CDR3, as DNA: TGTGCCAGCTCGACCGACTCCTACGAGCAGTACTTC.

Within the sample, this clonotype is medium-sized. The chain couples TRBV11-1 to TRBJ2-2; D not certain. The CDR3 extends over 14 amino acids. Germline V gene data show CDR1 as SGHAT and CDR2 as FQDESV (reference sequence). Trimming removed 0 bases at V and 7 bases at J, with 9 bases between. The CDR3 loop is CASSLARQGGELFF. CDR3 DNA sequence: TGTGCCAGCAGCTTAGCTCGCCAAGGCGGGGAGCTGTTTTTT.

CDR3 nucleotides: TGCGCCAGCAGACAGGGATCCCCTGGGGCCAACGTCCTGACTTTC. Translated: CASRQGSPGANVLTF. The chain recombines TRBV5-1 with TRBJ2-6; a possible D gene is TRBD1 (6 bases). CDR1 and CDR2 from the germline V gene are SGHRS and YFSETQ. V gave up 5 bases and J gave up 2 bases, with 11 bases separating them. The CDR3 sequence is 15 residues long.

This clonotype was found many times. This rearrangement joins TRBV19 to TRBJ2-2; 13 bases align to TRBD2. The germline V gene has CDR1 LNHDA and CDR2 SQIVND (reference sequence). After removal of 6 bases from V and 6 bases from J, the junction contained 10 bases not matched to a gene. The CDR3 is made up of 17 amino acids. CDR3 DNA sequence: TGTGCCAGTAGCCTCCACACCGGGACTAGCGGGGCCGGGGAGCTGTTTTTT. Its protein is CASSLHTGTSGAGELFF.

There are many counts of this clonotype. The chain combines TRBV7-9 with TRBJ2-5; D is perhaps TRBD1 (6 bases). V lost 4 bases and J 2 bases, leaving 20 bases between the germline ends. The CDR3 runs 17 residues. Germline CDR1 SEHNR, CDR2 FQNEAQ (reference sequence). The CDR3 spells CASSSETGPYNQETQYF. In nucleotides, the CDR3 is TGTGCCAGCAGCTCAGAGACAGGACCCTACAATCAAGAGACCCAGTACTTC.

Ten or more counts support this clonotype. This rearrangement joins TRBV7-3 to TRBJ2-2; maybe TRBD2 (6 bases). Germline CDR1 reads SGHTA; CDR2 reads FQGTGA. There are 13 residues in the CDR3. V shed 3 bases and J shed 5 bases, with 7 bases lying between them. The CDR3 reads CASSLTRTGELFF. In DNA form, the CDR3 reads TGTGCCAGCAGCTTGACTAGGACCGGGGAGCTGTTTTTT.

This clonotype came up a few times. The CDR3 is CASSRGGTVLTDTQYF. The DNA of the CDR3 is TGCGCCAGCTCCCGTGGGGGGACAGTTCTTACAGATACGCAGTATTTT. This chain connects TRBV5-1 to TRBJ2-3; possibly TRBD1 for D (7 bases). Germline values: CDR1 SGHRS, CDR2 YFSETQ. With 7 bases removed from V and 3 bases from J, the gap between germline ends came to 21 bases. The CDR3 extends over 16 amino acids.

This clonotype has at least ten counts. The chain employs TRBV5-1 and TRBJ2-2, with a possible D match to TRBD1 (5 bases). The CDR3 runs to 15 residues. Trimming shortened V by 0 bases and J by 2 bases, and 8 bases separated the two germline ends. Germline loops: CDR1 SGHRS, CDR2 YFSETQ. CDR3 sequence: CASSLVQGNTGELFF. The DNA of the CDR3 is TGCGCCAGCAGCTTGGTTCAGGGAAACACCGGGGAGCTGTTTTTT.

In its sample, this clonotype is medium-sized. This rearrangement joins TRBV2 to TRBJ1-5; possibly TRBD1 for D (5 bases). Trimming shortened V by 6 bases and J by 6 bases, and 15 bases separated the two germline ends. Germline V lookup: CDR1 SNHLY, CDR2 FYNNEI. The CDR3 length is 14 residues. The CDR3 loop is CASSVVRDIQPQHF. The CDR3 nucleotides are TGTGCCAGCAGCGTTGTCAGGGATATTCAGCCCCAGCATTTT. The variable domain in full, with the rest retrieved from reference TRBV2 and TRBJ1-5, is EPEVTQTPSHQVTQMGQEVILRCVPISNHLYFYWYRQILGQKVEFLVSFYNNEISEKSEIFDDQFSVERPDGSNFTLKIRSTKLEDSAMYFCASSVVRDIQPQHFGDGTRLSIL.

V gene TRBV7-3 combines with J gene TRBJ2-3; 8 bases agree with TRBD2. The CDR3 has 16 amino acids. Germline V gene sequence: CDR1 SGHTA, CDR2 FQGTGA. Trimming at V came to 2 bases and at J to 1 base, leaving 5 bases not matched to a gene. This chain's CDR3 is CASSLGTSLGTDTQYF. The DNA for the CDR3 is TGTGCCAGCAGCTTAGGGACTAGTCTTGGCACAGATACGCAGTATTTT.

The table lists this clonotype with a few counts. The gene calls are TRBV20-1 and TRBJ2-1, with TRBD2 as a possible D gene (6 bases). The CDR3 is 13 residues long. Germline assignment: CDR1 DFQATT and CDR2 SNEGSKA (reference sequence). V lost 3 bases to trimming and J lost 1 base, with 7 bases between them. The DNA for the CDR3 is TGCAGTGCTAGCGGGGGTTCCTACAATGAGCAGTTCTTC. As protein: CSASGGSYNEQFF.

This clonotype was detected ten times or more. The rearrangement uses TRBV29-1 and TRBJ1-2; possible D gene TRBD1, 5 bases. The CDR3 is 14 residues long. Germline CDR1 is SQVTM and CDR2 is ANQGSEA. The V end lost 6 bases, the J end lost 1 base, and 15 bases lay between the germline ends. The CDR3 DNA sequence: TGCAGCGTGGGGACCGCAAAAAGTAACTATGGCTACACCTTC. Amino acids: CSVGTAKSNYGYTF.